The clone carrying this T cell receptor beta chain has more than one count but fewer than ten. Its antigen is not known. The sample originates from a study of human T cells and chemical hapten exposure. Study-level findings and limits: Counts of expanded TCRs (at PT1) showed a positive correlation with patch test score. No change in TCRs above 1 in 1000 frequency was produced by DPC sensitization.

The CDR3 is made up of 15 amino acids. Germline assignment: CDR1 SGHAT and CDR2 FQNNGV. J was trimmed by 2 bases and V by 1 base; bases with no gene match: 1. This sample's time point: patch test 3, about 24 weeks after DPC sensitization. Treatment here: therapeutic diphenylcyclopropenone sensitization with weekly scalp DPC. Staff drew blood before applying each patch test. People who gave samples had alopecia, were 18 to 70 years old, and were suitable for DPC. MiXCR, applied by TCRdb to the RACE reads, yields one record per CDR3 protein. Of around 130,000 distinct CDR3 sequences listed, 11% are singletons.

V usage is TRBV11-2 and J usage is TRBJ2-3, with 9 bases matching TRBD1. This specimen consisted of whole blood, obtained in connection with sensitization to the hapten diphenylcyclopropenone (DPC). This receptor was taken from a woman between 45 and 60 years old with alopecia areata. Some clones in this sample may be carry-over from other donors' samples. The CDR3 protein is CASSLGTGVTDTQYF. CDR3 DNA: TGTGCCAGCAGCTTAGGGACAGGGGTCACAGATACGCAGTATTTT.